Presented here are 5 T cell receptor beta chains from one specimen sequenced in a study of cytomegalovirus exposure and HLA in healthy donors. PCR used 60 Vbeta primers and 13 Jbeta primers. Profiling relied on immunoSEQ multiplex PCR, and the TCRdb table lists in-frame clones only, not all of them. The profile shows 180,000 or so clones, roughly 80% of them singletons. The sequenced sample consisted of PBMCs. The receptors derive from a woman aged 35 to 49 in good health and CMV-seropositive.

On this clone itself: This specimen includes other DNA sequences encoding the same CDR3. This rearrangement joins TRBV5-1 to TRBJ1-1; D perhaps matches TRBD1 (5 bases). The CDR3 length is 13 residues. Trimming cost V 4 bases and J 1 base, with 8 bases left between them. Germline CDR1 SGHRS, CDR2 YFSETQ. The CDR3 nucleotides are TGCGCCAGCAGCCCGGGGGGGAACACTGAAGCTTTCTTT. It yields the protein CASSPGGNTEAFF.

V usage is TRBV7-3 and J usage is TRBJ2-2; 8 bases are shared with TRBD2. The V and J ends lost 8 bases and 5 bases, in that order; junction bases with no gene match: 10. This CDR3 contains 15 residues. Germline CDR1 is SGHTA and CDR2 is FQGTGA. This CDR3 is CASRKGTRNTGELFF. CDR3 in DNA: TGTGCCAGCCGTAAGGGGACTAGAAATACCGGGGAGCTGTTTTTT.

The rearrangement joins TRBV18 to TRBJ1-1; possible D gene TRBD1, 5 bases. V lost 1 base and J lost 1, with 16 bases in between. Germline lookup yields CDR1 KGHSH and CDR2 LQKENI. The CDR3 has 17 residues. The CDR3 loop is CASSPRSSGGTNTEAFF. For the CDR3, the DNA is TGTGCCAGCTCACCACGCAGTTCGGGGGGGACGAACACTGAAGCTTTCTTT.

The rearrangement joins TRBV9 to TRBJ2-1, with TRBD1 matching 7 bases. The CDR3 extends over 13 amino acids. J lost 6 bases, V lost 5 bases, and 5 bases had no gene match. CDR1 and CDR2 (germline): SGDLS, YYNGEE. This chain's CDR3 is CASSYRGVNEQFF. As DNA, the CDR3 is TGTGCCAGCAGTTACAGGGGTGTCAATGAGCAGTTCTTC.

J is TRBJ1-2 and V is TRBV5-1, with D uncertain. V was clipped by 0 bases and J by 3 bases, with 6 bases between them. Germline V gene data show CDR1 as SGHRS and CDR2 as YFSETQ. CDR3 length: 13 residues. The CDR3 DNA follows: TGCGCCAGCAGCTTGGGGCAGGACTATGGCTACACCTTC. It translates to CASSLGQDYGYTF.